This TCR beta chain is from a study of blood T cell repertoires in COVID-19 (dated by TCRdb to 2018 to 2020). For the study in its entirety: Samples covering the acute and convalescent phases of COVID-19 were provided by collaborators in the United States, Italy and Spain. Where available, HLA class I and class II types were taken from metadata supplied by the sample provider and were not determined by assay-based typing. Samples were obtained from the ongoing ImmuneRACE study (first 160 participants) and from approximately 1,200 subjects provided by 6 global collaborators. The material from the prospective study consisted of cDNA or gDNA derived from T cells, B-cell-depleted T cells, or PBMCs. Sample metadata almost always included a de-identified subject ID, COVID-19 status, age in years and sex. The dataset comprised deeply sampled blood TCRbeta repertoires from subjects exposed to, actively infected with, or recovered from COVID-19. The repertoires were released in a freely available public database meant as a resource for research on the immune response to SARS-CoV-2.

Collaborating institutions collected whole blood in K2EDTA tubes following their own protocols. Collaborator samples were shipped for TCRbeta analysis as frozen whole blood, isolated PBMCs, or DNA extracted from either sample type. For this clone: Its antigen target is currently unknown. Base qualities were left out, and no much larger clone turns up one base away.

Inclusive of the bounding cysteine and phenylalanine, the CDR3 is 13 residues long. The kept DNA is CDR3 alone, 39 bases in frame from the first base. For CDR1 and CDR2, the germline V gene lists SGHRS and YFSETQ. V is cut by 1 base and J by 1 base, and the space between the germline ends is 6 bases. TCRbeta CDR3 regions were amplified from genomic DNA by means of the immunoSEQ Assay, a bias-controlled multiplex PCR. In the authors' own workflow: Nucleated cell counts per sample were estimated from amplification of reference gene primers within the assay. To quantify the absolute abundance of each unique TCRbeta CDR3 rearrangement, sequence reads were collapsed and filtered. For each sample, productive Simpson clonality was calculated by taking the square root of Simpson's diversity index across productive rearrangements. TCRdb limited this immuneACCESS table to in-frame rearrangements with V and J called. A share of clones is missing; checked studies link under half to unresolved V genes, and the rest is unexplained. Clonal size and the V and J genes are those of that table, whereas D and trimming came from the DNA. The sample data list under 300,000 clones, and roughly 85% of these were observed just once. Jointly, the top ten make up about 11% of the sample.

Results and caveats for the whole study, not just this receptor: The amount of clinical and demographic metadata varied by source and participant and was provided uncurated.

The chain uses TRBV5-1 and TRBJ2-7; no confident D gene assignment can be made. Material for sequencing was peripheral blood. The sequence was collected from a woman in her 70s with acute or convalescent COVID-19. The CDR3 protein sequence reads: CASSLTHSYEQYF. The bases read TGCGCCAGCAGCTTGACTCATTCCTACGAGCAGTACTTC.